The table lists the clone carrying this T cell receptor beta chain with a count of one. The antigen is unknown. These data belong to a study of cytomegalovirus exposure and HLA in healthy donors. This CDR3 is built from 17 residues. Trimming left V 0 bases short and J 3 bases short, with 14 bases between. Germline loops: CDR1 LGHNA, CDR2 YSLEER. The primer mix had 60 Vbeta and 13 Jbeta primers. Repertoires were generated with immunoSEQ multiplex PCR, while TCRdb's copy carries only in-frame clones and drops some. The table lists about 150,000 clones, roughly 75% of them singletons. Findings and caveats of the study: The authors later found HLA-associated TCR beta chains more clonally expanded than equally common others.

Material: PBMCs. The chain carries TRBV4-3 and TRBJ1-4, with D possibly matching TRBD1 (5 bases). The sequence was obtained from a man under 40 in good health. The CDR3 nucleotides are TGCGCCAGCAGCCAAGACTTGGGTCGGGGGGCTAATGAAAAACTGTTTTTT. Translation: CASSQDLGRGANEKLFF.